This TCR beta chain emerged from a study of beta chain features in type 1 diabetes. General observations from the study: PCR might pick shorter templates more often, in the same way for patients and controls. The study found that naive, central memory and Treg TCRB repertoires appeared more similar in patients than in healthy donors. People with Type 1 diabetes carried modestly yet significantly shorter TCRB CDR3s in all four CD4+ subsets.

Points on this clone: Its antigen is still unknown.

The investigators reverse transcribed all of the isolated RNA, so they sequenced expressed TCRB transcripts. The protocol was immunoSEQ multiplex PCR, while the TCRdb copy is restricted to in-frame clones and leaves out a portion. There are about 230,000 clones in the sample; about a sixth occur only once, and approximately 0.086% lies in the top ten. Germline CDR1 and CDR2: SGHRS and YFSETQ. Between the trimmed V and J ends, which lost 0 bases and 3 bases, there was a span of 19 bases. The CDR3 has 17 residues. The receptor was isolated from a man younger than 45 with type 1 diabetes. The V gene is TRBV5-1, the J gene TRBJ2-7; a weak D match, TRBD2 (6 bases). The sequenced sample consisted of naive CD4+ T cells from blood. This chain's CDR3 is CASSLEVGGSGGYEQYF. The CDR3 nucleotides read TGCGCCAGCAGCTTGGAGGTAGGCGGTAGCGGAGGCTACGAGCAGTACTTC.